These 10 T cell receptor beta chains were sequenced from one sample in a study of shared clonotypes between healthy human individuals. Terminally differentiated effector memory CD45RA+ cells were excluded by CCR7 positive selection of CD45RO-negative cells. Using immunoSEQ multiplex PCR, the repertoire was profiled, and TCRdb retains in-frame clones only, with some absent. The data hold around 600,000 clones, with 85% to 95% observed a single time. The sequenced sample was naive CD8+ T cells sorted from blood. Receptors originate from a woman in her 30s in good health.

As to this clone: The same CDR3 is also encoded by other DNA sequences in this sample. The J gene is TRBJ2-7, the V gene TRBV5-4, with no clear D. CDR3 size: 11 residues. Germline-derived CDR1 and CDR2 are SGHNT and YYREEE (reference sequence). Trimming removed 0 bases at V and 6 bases at J, with 4 bases between. CDR3 nucleotides: TGTGCCAGCAGCTTGGAGAGCGAGCAGTACTTC. Amino acid sequence: CASSLESEQYF.

This chain uses TRBV2 with TRBJ2-7; D is perhaps TRBD2 (6 bases). Germline V gene data show CDR1 as SNHLY and CDR2 as FYNNEI. CDR3 length equals 15 residues. V gave up 5 bases and J gave up 6 bases, with 20 bases separating them. DNA of the CDR3: TGTGCCAGCAGTCTGAACGGACTAAAGTCCCTCGAGCAGTACTTC. Protein: CASSLNGLKSLEQYF.

The sample holds a few counts of this clone. V gene TRBV10-3 combines with J gene TRBJ2-7; D not resolved. The V and J ends lost 0 bases and 0 bases respectively, with 12 bases between them. The V gene's germline CDR1 is ENHRY and CDR2 SYGVKD. The CDR3 has 16 residues. CDR3 sequence (DNA): TGTGCCATCAGTGAGTCAGAGGAGAGAAACTCCTACGAGCAGTACTTC. This codes for CAISESEERNSYEQYF.

J is TRBJ2-6 and V is TRBV2; TRBD1 matches at 8 bases. This CDR3 is built from 21 residues. The germline CDR1 and CDR2 sequences are SNHLY and FYNNEI. The V gene end was trimmed by 2 bases and the J gene end by 0 bases; junction bases not matched to a gene: 15. The CDR3: CASSEFGRPGQALSGANVLTF. The CDR3 DNA sequence: TGTGCCAGCAGTGAATTTGGACGACCGGGACAGGCCCTCTCTGGGGCCAACGTCCTGACTTTC.

The CDR3 reads CASSSYDIVFGELFF. The CDR3 DNA sequence: TGTGCCAGCAGCTCATACGACATCGTATTCGGGGAGCTGTTTTTT. The chain recombines TRBV7-8 with TRBJ2-2; D is ambiguous. Germline-derived CDR1 and CDR2 are SGHVS and FQNEAQ. V lost 4 bases and J 7 bases, leaving 16 bases between the germline ends. The CDR3 runs 15 residues.

This rearrangement joins TRBV10-3 to TRBJ1-1, with D possibly being TRBD1 (6 bases). Trimming removed 2 bases from V and 3 bases from J, with 16 bases in between. This CDR3 spans 16 amino acids. Germline values: CDR1 ENHRY, CDR2 SYGVKD. CDR3 region: CAISEPSSGADTEAFF. Here the CDR3 DNA reads TGTGCCATCAGTGAGCCGTCTTCGGGGGCGGACACTGAAGCTTTCTTT.

The rearrangement links TRBV7-6 to TRBJ1-3, with a tentative D call TRBD1 (6 bases). The CDR3 has 14 amino acids. Trimming pared 5 bases from V and 3 bases from J, leaving 11 bases between. The germline CDR1 and CDR2 sequences are SGHVS and FNYEAQ. CDR3 nucleotides: TGTGCCAGCAGCACGGACAGTATTGGAAACACCATATATTTT. Its translation: CASSTDSIGNTIYF.

The chain employs TRBV7-9 and TRBJ2-2; 9 positions match TRBD1. Germline values: CDR1 SEHNR, CDR2 FQNEAQ (reference sequence). The CDR3 spans 13 residues. Unmatched junction bases numbered 2, after V lost 5 bases and J lost 7 bases. CDR3 bases: TGTGCCAGCAGCGGGACAGGGATCGGGGAGCTGTTTTTT. It encodes CASSGTGIGELFF. Combining the CDR3 with reference TRBV7-9 and TRBJ2-2 gives the whole variable domain DTGVSQNPRHKITKRGQNVTFRCDPISEHNRLYWYRQTLGQGPEFLTYFQNEAQLEKSRLLSDRFSAERPKGSFSTLEIQRTEQGDSAMYLCASSGTGIGELFFGEGSRLTVL.

The chain recombines TRBV12-5 with TRBJ2-1, with D perhaps matching TRBD1 (6 bases). Deletions cut 5 bases from V and 4 bases from J, with 12 bases between. This CDR3 comprises 14 residues. Germline values: CDR1 LGHNT, CDR2 FRNRAP. The CDR3 reads CASGGPGEYNEQFF. In DNA, the CDR3 is TGTGCTAGTGGTGGTCCAGGGGAGTACAATGAGCAGTTCTTC.

The CDR3 DNA reads TGCAGCGTTGAAGACGGACAGAACACTGAAGCTTTCTTT. Translated: CSVEDGQNTEAFF. The chain couples TRBV29-1 to TRBJ1-1; the D gene is possibly TRBD1 (5 bases). The V gene's germline CDR1 is SQVTM and CDR2 ANQGSEA. CDR3 length: 13 amino acids. V lost 0 bases to trimming and J lost 1 base, with 6 bases between them.